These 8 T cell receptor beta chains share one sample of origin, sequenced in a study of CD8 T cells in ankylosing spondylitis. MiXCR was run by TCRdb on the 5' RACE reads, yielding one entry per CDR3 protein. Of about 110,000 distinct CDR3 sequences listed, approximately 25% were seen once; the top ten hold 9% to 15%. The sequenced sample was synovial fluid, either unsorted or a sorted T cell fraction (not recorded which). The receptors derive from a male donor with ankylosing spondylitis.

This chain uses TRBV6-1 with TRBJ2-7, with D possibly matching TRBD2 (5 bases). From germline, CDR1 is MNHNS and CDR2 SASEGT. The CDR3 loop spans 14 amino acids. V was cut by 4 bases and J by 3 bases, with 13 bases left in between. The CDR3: CASSGPRRNYEQYV. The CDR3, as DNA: TGTGCCAGCAGTGGTCCCCGGAGGAACTACGAGCAGTACGTC.

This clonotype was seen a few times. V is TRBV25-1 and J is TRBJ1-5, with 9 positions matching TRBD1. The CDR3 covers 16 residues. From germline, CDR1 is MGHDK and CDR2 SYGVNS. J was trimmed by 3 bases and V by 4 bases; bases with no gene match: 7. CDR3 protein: CASSGQDRGYNQPQHF. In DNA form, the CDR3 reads TGTGCCAGCAGTGGGCAGGACAGGGGCTACAATCAGCCCCAGCATTTT.

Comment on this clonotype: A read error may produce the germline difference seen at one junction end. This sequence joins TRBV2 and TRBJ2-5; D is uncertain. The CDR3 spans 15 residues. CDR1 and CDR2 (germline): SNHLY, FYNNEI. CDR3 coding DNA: TGTGCCAGCAGTGAAGCGACCCACATGGCAGAGACCCAGTGCTTC. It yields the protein CASSEATHMAETQCF.

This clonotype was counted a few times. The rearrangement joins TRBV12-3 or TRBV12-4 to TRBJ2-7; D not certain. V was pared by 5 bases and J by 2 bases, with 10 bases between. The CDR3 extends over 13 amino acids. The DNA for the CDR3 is TGTGCCAGCAGTGCCCGACTCGCCTACGAGCAGTACGTC. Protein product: CASSARLAYEQYV.

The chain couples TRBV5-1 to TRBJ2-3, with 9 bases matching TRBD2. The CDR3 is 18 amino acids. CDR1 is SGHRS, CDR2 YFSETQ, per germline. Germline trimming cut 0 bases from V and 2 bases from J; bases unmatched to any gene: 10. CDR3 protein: CASSLGPGASGNTDTQYF. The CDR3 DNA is TGCGCCAGCAGCTTGGGGCCCGGGGCTAGCGGGAACACAGATACGCAGTATTTT. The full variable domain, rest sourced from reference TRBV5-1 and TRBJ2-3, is KAGVTQTPRYLIKTRGQQVTLSCSPISGHRSVSWYQQTPGQGLQFLFEYFSETQRNKGNFPGRFSGRQFSNSRSEMNVSTLELGDSALYLCASSLGPGASGNTDTQYFGPGTRLTVL.

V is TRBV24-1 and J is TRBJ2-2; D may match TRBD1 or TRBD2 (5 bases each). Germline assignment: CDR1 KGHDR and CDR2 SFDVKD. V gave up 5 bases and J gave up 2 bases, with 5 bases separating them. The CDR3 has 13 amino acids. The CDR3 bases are TGTGCCACCAGTGGGGACAACACCGGGGAGCTGTTTTTT. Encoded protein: CATSGDNTGELFF.

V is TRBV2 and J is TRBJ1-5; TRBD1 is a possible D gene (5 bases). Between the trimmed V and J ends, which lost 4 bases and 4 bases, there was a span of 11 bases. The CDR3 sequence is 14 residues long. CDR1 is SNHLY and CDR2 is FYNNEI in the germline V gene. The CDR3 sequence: CASSASGGNQPQHF. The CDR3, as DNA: TGTGCCAGCAGTGCCTCTGGGGGTAATCAGCCCCAGCATTTT.

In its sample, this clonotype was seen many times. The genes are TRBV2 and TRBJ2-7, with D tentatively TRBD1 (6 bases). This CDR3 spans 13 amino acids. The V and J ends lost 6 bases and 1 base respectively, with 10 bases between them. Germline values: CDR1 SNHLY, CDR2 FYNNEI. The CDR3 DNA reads TGTGCCAGCAGAGTACAGGGTTCCTACGAGCAGTACGTC. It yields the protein CASRVQGSYEQYV.